The TCR beta chain described here comes from a study of T-cell reconstitution after alpha-beta-depleted transplantation in children. Study-wide points: Several hundred expanded graft clones reportedly supplied alpha-beta T cells about two months after transplant. Where some patients showed high TCRbeta diversity at day 60, it came from recipient T cells and thymic progenitors that had survived.

During its preparation, the TCRbeta library received unique molecular identifiers. TCRdb reanalysed the PCR reads using MiXCR and keeps one entry per CDR3 protein. The data contain roughly 500,000 distinct CDR3 sequences, about 11% of them singletons. This CDR3 spans 14 amino acids. CDR1 LGHDT and CDR2 YNNKEL come from the germline V gene (reference sequence). The table lists this clonotype with many counts. Its cognate antigen is unknown. Sequence at one end of the junction differs from germline and may be a read error. The source of this sequence is a child under 10 years old with inherited bone marrow failure, due to receive a stem cell transplant. The input for sequencing was PBMCs, taken before TCRalphabeta/CD19-depleted stem cell transplant. The chain uses TRBV3-1 and TRBJ2-5; the D gene is possibly TRBD2 (6 bases). The CDR3 region is CASSQDARGETLYF. CDR3 nucleotides: TGTGCCAGCAGCCAAGATGCTCGCGGGGAGACCCTGTACTTC.